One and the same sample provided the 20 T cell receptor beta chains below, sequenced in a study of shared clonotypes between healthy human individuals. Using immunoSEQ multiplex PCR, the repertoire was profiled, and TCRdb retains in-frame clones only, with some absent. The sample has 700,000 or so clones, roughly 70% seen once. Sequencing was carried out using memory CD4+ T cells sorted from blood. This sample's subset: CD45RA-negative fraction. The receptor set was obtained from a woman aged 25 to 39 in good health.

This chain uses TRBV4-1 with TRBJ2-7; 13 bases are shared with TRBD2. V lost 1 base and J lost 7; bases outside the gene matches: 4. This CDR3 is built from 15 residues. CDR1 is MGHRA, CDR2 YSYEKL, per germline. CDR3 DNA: TGCGCCAGCAGCCAAGGAGGACTAGCGGGAGTGGAGCAGTACTTC. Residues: CASSQGGLAGVEQYF.

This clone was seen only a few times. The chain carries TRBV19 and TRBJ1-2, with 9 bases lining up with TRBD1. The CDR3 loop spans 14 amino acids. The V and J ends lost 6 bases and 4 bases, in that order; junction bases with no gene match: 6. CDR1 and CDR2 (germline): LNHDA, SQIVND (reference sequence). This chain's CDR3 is CASRRGQGTYGYTF. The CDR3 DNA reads TGTGCCAGTAGACGAGGACAGGGGACCTATGGCTACACCTTC.

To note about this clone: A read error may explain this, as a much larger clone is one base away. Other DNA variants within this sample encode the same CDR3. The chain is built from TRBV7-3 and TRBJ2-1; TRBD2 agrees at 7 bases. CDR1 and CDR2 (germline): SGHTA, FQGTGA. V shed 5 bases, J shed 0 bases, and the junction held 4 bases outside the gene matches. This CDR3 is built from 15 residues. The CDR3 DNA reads TGTGCCAGCAGCACCCAGCGGGACTCCTACAATGAGCAGTTCTTC. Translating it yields CASSTQRDSYNEQFF.

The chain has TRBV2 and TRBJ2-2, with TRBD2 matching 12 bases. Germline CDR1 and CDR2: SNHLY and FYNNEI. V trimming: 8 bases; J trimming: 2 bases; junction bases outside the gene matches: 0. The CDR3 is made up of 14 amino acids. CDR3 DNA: TGTGCCAGCGGACTAGCGGGAAACACCGGGGAGCTGTTTTTT. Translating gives CASGLAGNTGELFF.

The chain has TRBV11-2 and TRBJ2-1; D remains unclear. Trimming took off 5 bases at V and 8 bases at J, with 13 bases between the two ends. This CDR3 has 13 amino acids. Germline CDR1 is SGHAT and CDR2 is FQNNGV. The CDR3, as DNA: TGTGCCAGCAGCCCCCGGCCAGTTCATGAGCAGTTCTTC. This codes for CASSPRPVHEQFF. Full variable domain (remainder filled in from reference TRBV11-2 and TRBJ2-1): EAGVAQSPRYKIIEKRQSVAFWCNPISGHATLYWYQQILGQGPKLLIQFQNNGVVDDSQLPKDRFSAERLKGVDSTLKIQPAKLEDSAVYLCASSPRPVHEQFFGPGTRLTVL.

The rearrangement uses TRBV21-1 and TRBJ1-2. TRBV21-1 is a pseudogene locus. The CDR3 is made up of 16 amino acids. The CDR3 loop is CASSKDDRADSYGYTF. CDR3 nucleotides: TGTGCCAGCAGCAAAGACGATAGGGCAGATTCCTATGGCTACACCTTC.

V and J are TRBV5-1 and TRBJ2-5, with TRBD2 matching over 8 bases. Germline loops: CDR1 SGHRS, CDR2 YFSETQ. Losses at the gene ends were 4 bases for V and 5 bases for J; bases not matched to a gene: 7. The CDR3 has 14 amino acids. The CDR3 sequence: CASSDGRAQETQYF. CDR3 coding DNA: TGCGCCAGCAGCGACGGGAGGGCCCAGGAGACCCAGTACTTC.

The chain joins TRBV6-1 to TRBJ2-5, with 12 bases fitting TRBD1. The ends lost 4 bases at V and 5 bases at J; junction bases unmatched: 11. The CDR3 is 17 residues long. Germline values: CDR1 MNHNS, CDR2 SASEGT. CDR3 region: CASSGSGTGGATETQYF. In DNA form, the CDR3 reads TGTGCCAGCAGTGGTTCCGGGACAGGGGGCGCAACGGAGACCCAGTACTTC.

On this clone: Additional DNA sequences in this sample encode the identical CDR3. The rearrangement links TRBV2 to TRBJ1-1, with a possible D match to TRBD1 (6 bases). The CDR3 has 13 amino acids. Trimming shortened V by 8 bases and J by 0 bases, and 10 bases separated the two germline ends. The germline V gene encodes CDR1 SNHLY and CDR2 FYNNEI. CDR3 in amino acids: CASRGQMNTEAFF. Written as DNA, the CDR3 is TGTGCCAGCCGAGGACAGATGAACACTGAAGCTTTCTTT.

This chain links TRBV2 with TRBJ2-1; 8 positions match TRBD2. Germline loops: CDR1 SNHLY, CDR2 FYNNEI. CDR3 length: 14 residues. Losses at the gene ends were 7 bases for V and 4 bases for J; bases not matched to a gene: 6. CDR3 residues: CASKVREGYNEQFF. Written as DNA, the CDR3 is TGTGCCAGCAAGGTCCGGGAGGGATACAATGAGCAGTTCTTC.

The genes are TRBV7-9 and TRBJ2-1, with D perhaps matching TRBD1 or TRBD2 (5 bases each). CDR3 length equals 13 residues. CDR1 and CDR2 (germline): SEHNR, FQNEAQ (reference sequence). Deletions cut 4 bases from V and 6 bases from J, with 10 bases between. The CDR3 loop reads CASSSGAVNEQFF. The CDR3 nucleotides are TGTGCCAGCAGCTCCGGGGCCGTCAATGAGCAGTTCTTC.

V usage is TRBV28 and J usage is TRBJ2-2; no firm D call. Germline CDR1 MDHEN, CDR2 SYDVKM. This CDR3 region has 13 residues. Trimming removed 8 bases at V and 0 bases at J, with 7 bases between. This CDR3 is CASGSSNTGELFF. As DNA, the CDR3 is TGTGCCAGCGGTAGTTCGAACACCGGGGAGCTGTTTTTT.

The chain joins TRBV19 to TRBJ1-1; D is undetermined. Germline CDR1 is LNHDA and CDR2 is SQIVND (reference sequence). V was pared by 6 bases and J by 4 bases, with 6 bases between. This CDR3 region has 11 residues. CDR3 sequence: CASSLLTEAFF. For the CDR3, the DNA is TGTGCCAGTAGCCTTCTCACTGAAGCTTTCTTT.

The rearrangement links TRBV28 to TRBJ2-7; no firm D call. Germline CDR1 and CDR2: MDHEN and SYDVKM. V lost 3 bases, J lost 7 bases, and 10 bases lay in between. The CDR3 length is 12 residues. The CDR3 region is CASSFLRWEQYF. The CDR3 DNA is TGTGCCAGCAGTTTTTTAAGGTGGGAGCAGTACTTC.

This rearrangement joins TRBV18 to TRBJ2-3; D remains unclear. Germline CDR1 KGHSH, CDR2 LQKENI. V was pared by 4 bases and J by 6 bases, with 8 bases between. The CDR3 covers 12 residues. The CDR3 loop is CASSRTADTQYF. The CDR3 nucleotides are TGTGCCAGCTCACGCACGGCGGATACGCAGTATTTT.

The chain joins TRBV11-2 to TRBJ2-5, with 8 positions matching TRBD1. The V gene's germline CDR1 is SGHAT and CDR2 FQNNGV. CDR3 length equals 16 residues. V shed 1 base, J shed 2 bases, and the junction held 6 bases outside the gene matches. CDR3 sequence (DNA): TGTGCCAGCAGCTTAGTTTTGGGGACAGGACAAGAGACCCAGTACTTC. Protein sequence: CASSLVLGTGQETQYF.

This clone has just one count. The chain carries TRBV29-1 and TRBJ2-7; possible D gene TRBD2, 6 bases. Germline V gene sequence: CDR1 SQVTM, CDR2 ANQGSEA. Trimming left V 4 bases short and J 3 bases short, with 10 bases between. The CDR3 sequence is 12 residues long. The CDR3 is CSVVTSFYEQYF. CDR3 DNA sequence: TGCAGCGTTGTAACTAGCTTCTACGAGCAGTACTTC.

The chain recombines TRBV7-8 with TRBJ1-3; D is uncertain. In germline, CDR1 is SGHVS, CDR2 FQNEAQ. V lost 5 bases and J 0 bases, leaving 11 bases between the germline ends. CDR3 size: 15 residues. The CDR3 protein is CASSPNSVSGNTIYF. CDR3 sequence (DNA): TGTGCCAGCAGCCCCAACAGCGTCTCTGGAAACACCATATATTTT.

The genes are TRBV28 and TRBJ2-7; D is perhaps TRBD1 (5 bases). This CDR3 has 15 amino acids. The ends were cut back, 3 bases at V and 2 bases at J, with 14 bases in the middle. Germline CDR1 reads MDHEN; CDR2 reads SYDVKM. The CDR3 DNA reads TGTGCCAGCAGTTTCGGTTACAGGTCCCCCTACGAGCAGTACTTC. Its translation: CASSFGYRSPYEQYF.

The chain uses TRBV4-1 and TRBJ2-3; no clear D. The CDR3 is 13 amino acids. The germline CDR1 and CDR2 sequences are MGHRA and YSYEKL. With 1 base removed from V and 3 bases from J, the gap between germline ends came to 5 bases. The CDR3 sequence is CASSQVNTDTQYF. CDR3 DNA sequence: TGCGCCAGCAGCCAAGTGAATACAGATACGCAGTATTTT.